This entry concerns a single TCR beta chain. Germline assignment: CDR1 LGHNA and CDR2 YNFKEQ. The CDR3 runs 16 residues. Trimming took off 1 base at V and 4 bases at J, with 15 bases between the two ends. Amplified TCR beta CDR3 regions came from RNA transcripts. When the TCR CDR3 underwent first-round RT-PCR, the HTBI primer set was used. TCRdb re-derived calls from the multiplex PCR reads in MiXCR, one entry per CDR3 protein. Of 500,000 to 550,000 distinct CDR3 sequences detected, just under 20% appear once; the ten largest clones hold 45% to 50%. This sample is part of a study of T cells in Graves' hyperthyroidism and ophthalmopathy.

Sequenced sample: blood. The chain couples TRBV4-2 to TRBJ2-3; no firm D call. This clonotype originated in a man in his forties with Graves' ophthalmopathy. For the CDR3, the DNA is TGTGCCAGCAGCCAAGGTGACGCGAGCTTCGCAGATACGCAGTATTTT. This encodes CASSQGDASFADTQYF.